The sequence of this T cell receptor beta chain was determined in a study of regulatory T cells in long-lasting Graves disease. The wider study: The term persistent Graves' disease signified upward of 5 years on antithyroid drugs with positive TSH receptor antibodies. General study results and limits: Preferential use of TRBV28, TRBJ1-2 and TRBJ2-5 was seen in persistent disease.

In regard to this clonotype: Its antigen remains unidentified.

HTBI primers from iRepertoire and Arm-PCR of CDR3 regions yielded the TCR beta libraries. TCRdb passed the multiplex PCR reads through MiXCR, listing each CDR3 protein once. The data hold roughly 450,000 distinct CDR3 sequences, with 22% observed a single time. This sample's time point: persistent/refractory GD, antithyroid drugs over 5 years with positive TRAb. After RNA was extracted from PBMCs, the TCR library was made from it. From each patient, roughly 10 milliliters of peripheral blood was drawn and collected into an EDTA anticoagulant tube. This CDR3 has 13 amino acids. With 6 bases removed from V and 1 base from J, the gap between germline ends came to 10 bases. Per the germline V gene, CDR1 is MNHEY and CDR2 is SVGEGT.

Sequencing used peripheral blood mononuclear cells (PBMCs), obtained when the disease was refractory, from a patient treated with antithyroid drugs. The chain recombines TRBV6-2 or TRBV6-3 with TRBJ2-7, with D maybe TRBD2 (5 bases). The receptor's source is a female donor with Graves disease. This chain's CDR3 is CASRRAVSYEQYF. The DNA of the CDR3 is TGTGCCAGCAGGAGGGCAGTATCCTACGAGCAGTACTTC.